The 30 T cell receptor beta chains below come from one sample, sequenced in a study of response to subunit inactivated influenza vaccine. MiXCR was run by TCRdb on the RT-PCR reads, yielding one entry per CDR3 protein. This table holds 560,000 or so distinct CDR3 sequences, about 8% found once. Specimen: PBMCs from blood, collected 23 to 25 months after vaccination. Every receptor here comes from a man between 50 and 75 years old who received an inactivated influenza vaccine.

The table lists this clonotype with a few counts. The rearrangement links TRBV12-3 or TRBV12-4 to TRBJ2-1; 8 nucleotides match TRBD1. J gave up 6 bases and V 7 bases, and 11 bases lay outside the gene matches. CDR3 length: 15 residues. CDR3 in DNA: TGTGCCAGCAACCCCAGGGGGCTAGGTGGCAATGAGCAGTTCTTC. Its translation: CASNPRGLGGNEQFF.

The sample holds many counts of this clonotype. V is TRBV5-4 and J is TRBJ2-3, with D possibly matching TRBD2 (5 bases). From germline, CDR1 is SGHNT and CDR2 YYREEE (reference sequence). The CDR3 covers 14 residues. V was pared by 1 base and J by 2 bases, with 8 bases between. This CDR3 is CASSLKRDTDTQYF. The CDR3 DNA sequence: TGTGCCAGCAGCTTGAAACGGGACACAGATACGCAGTATTTT.

This clonotype was picked up a small number of times. The genes are TRBV11-2 and TRBJ2-5, with 13 positions matching TRBD2. The CDR3 is made up of 17 amino acids. With 0 bases clipped from V and 5 bases from J, the junction kept 6 bases outside the gene matches. Germline assignment: CDR1 SGHAT and CDR2 FQNNGV. In DNA, the CDR3 is TGTGCCAGCAGCTTAGAATGGACTAGCGGGAGCCTGGAGACCCAGTACTTC. This encodes CASSLEWTSGSLETQYF.

The sample holds a few counts of this clonotype. The chain joins TRBV7-8 to TRBJ2-7; 11 nucleotides align to TRBD2. V dropped 6 bases and J dropped 3; count of bases not matched to a gene: 7. The CDR3 runs 15 residues. CDR1 is SGHVS and CDR2 is FQNEAQ in the germline V gene. DNA of the CDR3: TGTGCCAGCAGATCAACTAGCGGGGGAAACTACGAGCAGTACTTC. Translating it yields CASRSTSGGNYEQYF.

Many counts were recorded for this clonotype. The chain is built from TRBV20-1 and TRBJ2-3, with TRBD2 matching 10 bases. CDR1 and CDR2 (germline): DFQATT, SNEGSKA (reference sequence). V lost 3 bases, J lost 5 bases, and 8 bases stayed unmatched. The CDR3 has 15 residues. The CDR3 DNA follows: TGCAGTGCTAGCAGCGCTAGCGGGAGTATAGATACGCAGTATTTT. Translation gives CSASSASGSIDTQYF.

The chain employs TRBV18 and TRBJ2-7; 7 nucleotides agree with TRBD1. The CDR3 has 14 amino acids. V lost 2 bases to trimming and J lost 2 bases; unmatched junction nucleotides: 3. Germline CDR1 and CDR2: KGHSH and LQKENI. This chain's CDR3 is CASSPGTDPYEQYF. Here the CDR3 DNA reads TGTGCCAGCTCACCAGGGACAGACCCCTACGAGCAGTACTTC.

This clonotype was observed a handful of times. J is TRBJ2-6 and V is TRBV6-5, with D perhaps matching TRBD1 (5 bases). CDR3 length: 16 residues. V lost 0 bases and J 4 bases, leaving 10 bases between the germline ends. Germline values: CDR1 MNHEY, CDR2 SVGAGI. In DNA, the CDR3 is TGTGCCAGCAGTTACTCTCAGGGATCCGGGGCCAACGTCCTGACTTTC. Amino acids: CASSYSQGSGANVLTF.

The CDR3 spells CASSKRGPQVNGKREGAYNEQFF. The CDR3, as DNA: TGTGCCAGCAGCAAAAGGGGGCCCCAGGTGAACGGCAAACGGGAGGGGGCCTACAATGAGCAGTTCTTC. The chain links TRBV21-1 to TRBJ2-1; the listed D gene, TRBD2, was not tested against the DNA. TRBV21-1 constitutes a pseudogene. The CDR3 has 23 amino acids.

This chain connects TRBV7-9 to TRBJ2-7; weak D call: TRBD2 (5 bases). Per germline, CDR1 SEHNR and CDR2 FQNEAQ (reference sequence). The CDR3 covers 14 residues. Trimming shortened V by 5 bases and J by 3 bases, and 14 bases separated the two germline ends. CDR3 bases: TGTGCCAGCAGCCCCACCCCGGGAATCTACGAGCAGTACTTC. This sequence encodes CASSPTPGIYEQYF.

This clonotype was recorded a few times. The chain is built from TRBV29-1 and TRBJ1-1; D is unresolved. From germline, CDR1 is SQVTM and CDR2 ANQGSEA. The V gene lost 4 bases and the J gene lost 1 base, with 7 bases spanning the gap. The CDR3 runs 12 residues. The CDR3 loop reads CSVASQNTEAFF. CDR3 bases: TGCAGCGTTGCCAGTCAGAACACTGAAGCTTTCTTT.

V gene TRBV7-9 combines with J gene TRBJ2-3, with 9 bases identical to TRBD2. Germline-derived CDR1 and CDR2 are SEHNR and FQNEAQ (reference sequence). CDR3 length equals 15 residues. With 0 bases clipped from V and 4 bases from J, the junction kept 2 bases outside the gene matches. CDR3 in DNA: TGTGCCAGCAGCTTAGCCCTAGCGGGATCAGATACGCAGTATTTT. Protein product: CASSLALAGSDTQYF.

This clonotype was observed a few times. The V call is TRBV20-1, the J call TRBJ2-1; the match to TRBD2 covers 10 bases. The CDR3 extends over 15 amino acids. V lost 0 bases to trimming and J lost 3 bases; unmatched junction nucleotides: 2. The V gene's germline CDR1 is DFQATT and CDR2 SNEGSKA (reference sequence). The CDR3 spells CSARDERGGYNEQFF. The DNA of the CDR3 is TGCAGTGCTAGAGATGAGCGGGGGGGCTACAATGAGCAGTTCTTC.

This clonotype was detected only a few times. The J gene is TRBJ2-1, the V gene TRBV6-1; 10 bases map to TRBD2. The V gene's germline CDR1 is MNHNS and CDR2 SASEGT. This CDR3 region has 13 residues. The V gene end was trimmed by 10 bases and the J gene end by 4 bases; junction bases not matched to a gene: 4. The CDR3 protein is CATGLAEYNEQFF. The DNA for the CDR3 is TGTGCCACCGGACTAGCGGAGTACAATGAGCAGTTCTTC.

This chain joins TRBV7-2 and TRBJ2-7; 7 bases agree with TRBD1. Germline CDR1 is SGHTA and CDR2 is FQGNSA. Unmatched junction bases numbered 8, after V lost 4 bases and J lost 2 bases. The length of the CDR3 is 15 residues. The CDR3 spells CASSWTGLIAYEQYF. As DNA, the CDR3 is TGTGCCAGCAGCTGGACAGGTCTGATCGCCTACGAGCAGTACTTC.

This clonotype showed up just a few times. The V call is TRBV9, the J call TRBJ1-5, with D hard to call. V was trimmed by 4 bases and J by 9 bases, leaving 14 bases between them. The CDR3 is 13 amino acids. Per the germline V gene, CDR1 is SGDLS and CDR2 is YYNGEE. The CDR3, as DNA: TGTGCCAGCAGCAAACCAACGGTAGGGCCCCAGCATTTT. Amino acids: CASSKPTVGPQHF.

This clonotype was counted ten times or more. The V and J genes are TRBV20-1 and TRBJ2-3; 11 bases are shared with TRBD2. The CDR3 extends over 14 amino acids. The germline CDR1 and CDR2 sequences are DFQATT and SNEGSKA (reference sequence). J was trimmed by 4 bases and V by 5 bases; bases with no gene match: 5. Here the CDR3 reads CSAPQLAGADTQYF. CDR3 nucleotide sequence: TGCAGTGCTCCCCAACTAGCGGGAGCAGATACGCAGTATTTT.

This clonotype has only a few counts. The gene calls are TRBV4-3 and TRBJ2-3; 9 bases fit TRBD2. This CDR3 has 17 amino acids. V shed 1 base, J shed 4 bases, and the junction held 9 bases outside the gene matches. Germline-derived CDR1 and CDR2 are LGHNA and YSLEER. The DNA for the CDR3 is TGCGCCAGCAGCCAAGCGGTTGCGGGGGGGAAATCAGATACGCAGTATTTT. Protein sequence: CASSQAVAGGKSDTQYF.

In its sample, this clonotype was seen many times. The chain couples TRBV29-1 to TRBJ2-2; the match to TRBD1 covers 8 bases. This CDR3 region has 13 residues. Germline CDR1 and CDR2: SQVTM and ANQGSEA. The J segment lost 7 bases and the V segment lost 3 bases, leaving 4 bases of the junction unmatched. This chain's CDR3 is CSVETGEVGELFF. The CDR3 DNA sequence: TGCAGCGTTGAGACAGGGGAGGTCGGGGAGCTGTTTTTT.

V gene TRBV7-2 combines with J gene TRBJ2-7; D could derive from TRBD1 or TRBD2 (5 bases each). Germline V gene sequence: CDR1 SGHTA, CDR2 FQGNSA. V was cut by 5 bases and J by 3 bases, with 14 bases left in between. The CDR3 length is 14 residues. CDR3 sequence reads: CASSTGPSGYEQYF. In DNA form, the CDR3 reads TGTGCCAGCAGCACGGGACCATCGGGCTACGAGCAGTACTTC.

J is TRBJ2-5 and V is TRBV20-1, with a possible D match to TRBD2 (5 bases). This CDR3 has 13 residues. Trimming left V 6 bases short and J 6 bases short, with 17 bases between. Germline V gene lookup returns CDR1 DFQATT and CDR2 SNEGSKA (reference sequence). The CDR3 bases are TGCAGTGCCAGTTGGATAACGGGAAAGACCCAGTACTTC. Translating it yields CSASWITGKTQYF.

Note on this clonotype: The germline gene is not matched at one end of the junction; a read error may be the cause. This chain uses TRBV3-1 with TRBJ2-7; no definite D call. The CDR3 extends over 15 amino acids. Germline V gives CDR1 LGHDT, CDR2 YNNKEL (reference sequence). CDR3: CASSKEVPLTHEQYF. CDR3 coding DNA: TGTGCCAGCAGCAAAGAGGTGCCTTTGACCCACGAGCAGTACTTC.

The chain is built from TRBV6-5 and TRBJ2-1; possibly TRBD2 for D (5 bases). Per the germline V gene, CDR1 is MNHEY and CDR2 is SVGAGI. The CDR3 covers 16 residues. V was clipped by 6 bases and J by 0 bases, with 15 bases between them. CDR3 residues: CASSSSARGSYNEQFF. DNA for the CDR3: TGTGCCAGCAGCTCCTCGGCCCGGGGCTCCTACAATGAGCAGTTCTTC.

This clonotype was recorded at least ten times. The chain recombines TRBV6-5 with TRBJ1-3; 9 bases agree with TRBD1. Germline CDR1 and CDR2: MNHEY and SVGAGI. This CDR3 is built from 15 residues. Losses at the gene ends were 0 bases for V and 4 bases for J; bases not matched to a gene: 1. CDR3 bases: TGTGCCAGCAGTTACTCGGACAGGGGAGGAAACACCATATATTTT. This sequence encodes CASSYSDRGGNTIYF.

The chain joins TRBV6-2 or TRBV6-3 to TRBJ2-3; 12 nucleotides agree with TRBD2. This CDR3 is 15 amino acids long. Unmatched junction bases numbered 3, after V lost 4 bases and J lost 4 bases. Germline CDR1 is MNHEY and CDR2 is SVGEGT. The CDR3 reads CASSSWTSGADTQYF. Here the CDR3 DNA reads TGTGCCAGCAGTTCCTGGACTAGCGGGGCAGATACGCAGTATTTT.

This clonotype showed up just a few times. The genes are TRBV5-1 and TRBJ2-3; TRBD2 matches at 10 bases. Per germline, CDR1 SGHRS and CDR2 YFSETQ. The CDR3 is 15 amino acids. With V trimmed by 5 bases and J by 2 bases, 5 bases remained unmatched. The CDR3 is CASRYLAGDTDTQYF. DNA for the CDR3: TGCGCCAGCAGATATCTAGCGGGGGACACAGATACGCAGTATTTT.

There are a few counts of this clonotype. The genes are TRBV4-3 and TRBJ1-5; D unresolved. The CDR3 totals 15 residues. Trimming shortened V by 2 bases and J by 6 bases, and 14 bases separated the two germline ends. Per germline, CDR1 LGHNA and CDR2 YSLEER. The CDR3 DNA reads as TGCGCCAGCAGCCAACATACAGTTGAGGGTCAGCCCCAGCATTTT. Translating gives CASSQHTVEGQPQHF.

This clonotype has a count of ten or more. The chain couples TRBV12-3 or TRBV12-4 to TRBJ2-5, with D possibly matching TRBD1 (5 bases). The CDR3 runs 13 residues. V was cut by 5 bases and J by 6 bases, with 13 bases left in between. The CDR3 nucleotides are TGTGCCAGCAGTGTCTCGACAGATAAGACCCAGTACTTC. Translated, it gives CASSVSTDKTQYF.

This chain uses TRBV30 with TRBJ2-3; 8 bases map to TRBD2. Germline-derived CDR1 and CDR2 are GTSNPN and SVGIG (reference sequence). There are 14 residues in the CDR3. V lost 5 bases and J lost 7; bases outside the gene matches: 11. The CDR3 region has the DNA TGTGCCTGGGATAGCGGGGCGAGCGGAAATACGCAGTATTTT. Its translation: CAWDSGASGNTQYF.

The chain uses TRBV12-3 or TRBV12-4 and TRBJ2-2, with D perhaps TRBD2 (7 bases). The CDR3 has 16 amino acids. V shed 3 bases and J shed 4 bases, with 15 bases lying between them. Here the CDR3 reads CASSLGGGASTGELFF. The CDR3 nucleotides read TGTGCCAGCAGTTTGGGGGGGGGCGCGAGCACCGGGGAGCTGTTTTTT.

This clonotype was seen at least ten times. CDR3 in amino acids: CSARDLASGYSSYNEQFF. The CDR3 nucleotides read TGCAGTGCTAGAGATCTCGCTAGCGGGTACAGCTCCTACAATGAGCAGTTCTTC. The chain uses TRBV20-1 and TRBJ2-1; 8 bases map to TRBD2. V was clipped by 0 bases and J by 0 bases; unmatched bases: 10. From germline, CDR1 is DFQATT and CDR2 SNEGSKA (reference sequence). The CDR3 loop spans 18 amino acids.